This TCR beta chain emerged from a study of chemoradiotherapy in HPV16-positive cancers. The CDR3 runs to 11 residues. Germline trimming cut 8 bases from V and 3 bases from J; bases unmatched to any gene: 3. CDR1 and CDR2 (germline): DFQATT, SNEGSKA (reference sequence). This clone appeared a single time. The antigen remains undetermined. Findings and limits, study-wide: The functional HPV-specific definition rests on just two HPV16-positive patients. Non-HPV-specific T cells did not expand in tumors during treatment, whereas candidate HPV-specific clones and E7-related motifs did.

Clones were read by immunoSEQ multiplex PCR, and TCRdb kept only the in-frame ones, dropping some. The top ten hold roughly 14% of the sample, which has 15,000 or so clones, over 90% seen once. This chain connects TRBV20-1 to TRBJ2-7; 8 bases align to TRBD2. The sequencing here drew on blood, taken from a patient who underwent chemoradiotherapy. This TCR came from a human donor with HPV-associated anogenital cancer. The CDR3 sequence is CSSRGGYEQYF. The CDR3 region has the DNA TGCAGTTCCCGGGGGGGCTACGAGCAGTACTTC.